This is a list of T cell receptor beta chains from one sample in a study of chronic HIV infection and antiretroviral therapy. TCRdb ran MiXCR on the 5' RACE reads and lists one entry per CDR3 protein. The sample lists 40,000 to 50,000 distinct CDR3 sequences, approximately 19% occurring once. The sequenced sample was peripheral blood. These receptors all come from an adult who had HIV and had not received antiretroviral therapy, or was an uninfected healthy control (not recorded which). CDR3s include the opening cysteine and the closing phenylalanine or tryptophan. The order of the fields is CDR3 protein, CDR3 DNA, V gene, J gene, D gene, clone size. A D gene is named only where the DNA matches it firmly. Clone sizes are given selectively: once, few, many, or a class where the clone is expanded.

cdr3_aa: CASSLVAGGDTQYF; cdr3_nt: TGTGCCAGCAGTTTAGTTGCGGGGGGCGATACGCAGTATTTT; v_call: TRBV27; j_call: TRBJ2-3; d_call: TRBD2; clone_size: few
cdr3_aa: CASAQGDLNEQFF; cdr3_nt: TGTGCCAGCGCACAGGGGGACCTAAATGAGCAGTTCTTC; v_call: TRBV2; j_call: TRBJ2-1; d_call: TRBD1; clone_size: -
cdr3_aa: CASSQAPWEGGHLAYNEQFF; cdr3_nt: TGTGCCAGCAGCCAAGCCCCCTGGGAAGGGGGCCACCTTGCGTACAATGAGCAGTTCTTC; v_call: TRBV14; j_call: TRBJ2-1; d_call: TRBD1; clone_size: few
cdr3_aa: CASSYSWTLNTEAFF; cdr3_nt: TGTGCCAGCAGTTACTCGTGGACATTGAACACTGAAGCTTTCTTT; v_call: TRBV6-5; j_call: TRBJ1-1; d_call: -; clone_size: -
cdr3_aa: CASTETPFVEQYF; cdr3_nt: TGTGCCAGCACGGAGACCCCCTTTGTAGAGCAGTACTTC; v_call: TRBV28; j_call: TRBJ2-7; d_call: -; clone_size: -
cdr3_aa: CASSLAAGRSNQPQHF; cdr3_nt: TGTGCCAGCAGTTTAGCGGCAGGGAGGAGCAATCAGCCCCAGCATTTT; v_call: TRBV28; j_call: TRBJ1-5; d_call: -; clone_size: -
cdr3_aa: CASRSVGSPNQPQHF; cdr3_nt: TGTGCCAGCAGGTCGGTGGGGAGCCCCAATCAGCCCCAGCATTTT; v_call: TRBV28; j_call: TRBJ1-5; d_call: -; clone_size: few
cdr3_aa: CATSRDQVGTEAFF; cdr3_nt: TGTGCCACCAGCAGAGATCAGGTAGGGACTGAAGCTTTCTTT; v_call: TRBV15; j_call: TRBJ1-1; d_call: -; clone_size: few
cdr3_aa: CASRGQKREQFF; cdr3_nt: TGCGCCAGCAGGGGTCAAAAGCGCGAGCAGTTCTTC; v_call: TRBV10-2; j_call: TRBJ2-1; d_call: -; clone_size: few
cdr3_aa: CASSAGSESYEQYF; cdr3_nt: TGTGCCAGCAGCGCAGGGAGCGAGTCCTACGAGCAGTACTTC; v_call: TRBV9; j_call: TRBJ2-7; d_call: -; clone_size: many
cdr3_aa: CASNYRRDEQYF; cdr3_nt: TGTGCCAGCAATTACCGTCGGGACGAGCAGTACTTC; v_call: TRBV2; j_call: TRBJ2-7; d_call: -; clone_size: -
cdr3_aa: CASSRLGGAWEQYF; cdr3_nt: TGTGCCAGCAGCCGGTTGGGGGGCGCTTGGGAGCAGTACTTC; v_call: TRBV11-2; j_call: TRBJ2-7; d_call: -; clone_size: once
cdr3_aa: CSVDNAGASGANVLTF; cdr3_nt: TGCAGCGTTGATAATGCAGGAGCATCTGGGGCCAACGTCCTGACTTTC; v_call: TRBV29-1; j_call: TRBJ2-6; d_call: -; clone_size: -
cdr3_aa: CASSFRKNNEQFF; cdr3_nt: TGTGCCAGCAGTTTTAGGAAAAACAATGAGCAGTTCTTC; v_call: TRBV28; j_call: TRBJ2-1; d_call: -; clone_size: -
cdr3_aa: CASRKGSSSYNEQFF; cdr3_nt: TGTGCCAGCAGGAAGGGGTCCAGCTCCTACAATGAGCAGTTCTTC; v_call: TRBV27; j_call: TRBJ2-1; d_call: -; clone_size: -
cdr3_aa: CASGDDLAGELFF; cdr3_nt: TGTGCCAGCGGGGACGATTTAGCCGGGGAGCTGTTTTTT; v_call: TRBV28; j_call: TRBJ2-2; d_call: -; clone_size: few
cdr3_aa: CASSLMAGISEAFF; cdr3_nt: TGTGCCAGCAGTTTAATGGCAGGGATCTCTGAAGCTTTCTTT; v_call: TRBV27; j_call: TRBJ1-1; d_call: -; clone_size: -
cdr3_aa: CATSREDLSLGEQFF; cdr3_nt: TGTGCCACCAGCAGGGAGGACCTCTCGCTCGGTGAGCAGTTCTTC; v_call: TRBV15; j_call: TRBJ2-1; d_call: -; clone_size: few
cdr3_aa: CASSLRAGPNTEAFF; cdr3_nt: TGTGCCAGCAGCCTAAGGGCGGGGCCGAACACTGAAGCTTTCTTT; v_call: TRBV3-1; j_call: TRBJ1-1; d_call: -; clone_size: few
cdr3_aa: CASSLADSLNSPLHF; cdr3_nt: TGCGCCAGCAGCTTGGCGGATTCCCTCAATTCACCCCTCCACTTT; v_call: TRBV5-1; j_call: TRBJ1-6; d_call: -; clone_size: few
cdr3_aa: CAISELYEQYF; cdr3_nt: TGTGCCATCAGTGAGTTGTACGAGCAGTACTTC; v_call: TRBV10-3; j_call: TRBJ2-7; d_call: -; clone_size: -
cdr3_aa: CASTPGGRYSPLHF; cdr3_nt: TGTGCCAGCACCCCGGGAGGCCGGTACTCACCCCTCCACTTT; v_call: TRBV28; j_call: TRBJ1-6; d_call: -; clone_size: few
cdr3_aa: CASRYGGAQETQYF; cdr3_nt: TGTGCCAGCAGATATGGGGGGGCTCAAGAGACCCAGTACTTC; v_call: TRBV2; j_call: TRBJ2-5; d_call: -; clone_size: -
cdr3_aa: CASSLAGLAGLETQYF; cdr3_nt: TGTGCCAGCAGTTTAGCCGGACTAGCGGGATTGGAGACCCAGTACTTC; v_call: TRBV28; j_call: TRBJ2-5; d_call: TRBD2; clone_size: -
cdr3_aa: CASSQTGGWEKLFF; cdr3_nt: TGTGCCAGCAGCCAGACAGGGGGCTGGGAAAAACTGTTTTTT; v_call: TRBV21-1; j_call: TRBJ1-4; d_call: -; clone_size: -
cdr3_aa: CASSEERNNEQFF; cdr3_nt: TGCGCCAGCAGTGAAGAGCGAAACAATGAGCAGTTCTTC; v_call: TRBV10-2; j_call: TRBJ2-1; d_call: -; clone_size: -
cdr3_aa: CASREASTADTQYF; cdr3_nt: TGTGCCAGCAGAGAGGCTAGCACCGCAGATACGCAGTATTTT; v_call: TRBV6-4; j_call: TRBJ2-3; d_call: -; clone_size: -
cdr3_aa: CASSYLTSGTDTQYF; cdr3_nt: TGTGCCAGCAGTTATTTGACTAGCGGAACAGATACGCAGTATTTT; v_call: TRBV28; j_call: TRBJ2-3; d_call: TRBD2; clone_size: -